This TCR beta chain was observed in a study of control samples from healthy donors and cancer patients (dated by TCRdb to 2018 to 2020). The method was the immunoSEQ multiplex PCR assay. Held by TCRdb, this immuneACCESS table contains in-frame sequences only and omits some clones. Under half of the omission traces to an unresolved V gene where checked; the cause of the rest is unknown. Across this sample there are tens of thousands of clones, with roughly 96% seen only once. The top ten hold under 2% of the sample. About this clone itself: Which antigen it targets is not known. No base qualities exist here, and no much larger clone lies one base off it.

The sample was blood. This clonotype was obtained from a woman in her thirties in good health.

The CDR3 amino acid sequence is: CASSPIAGGSSYNEQFF. The DNA sequence follows: TGTGCCAGCAGTCCTATAGCGGGGGGTAGCTCCTACAATGAGCAGTTCTTC. The rearranged segments are TRBV28 and TRBJ2-1; 10 bases in the junction line up with TRBD2. The cysteine opens and the phenylalanine closes a CDR3 of 17 amino acids. Only the CDR3 portion is preserved as DNA: 51 bases, with reading frame beginning at the first base. Here V drops 5 bases and J drops 0 bases, and the junction holds 7 bases not matched to any gene. CDR1 and CDR2 are read off the germline V gene as MDHEN and SYDVKM. The CDR3, completed at both ends by the reference TRBV28 and TRBJ2-1 genes, gives the full variable domain DVKVTQSSRYLVKRTGEKVFLECVQDMDHENMFWYRQDPGLGLRLIYFSYDVKMKEKGDIPEGYSVSREKKERFSLILESASTNQTSMYLCASSPIAGGSSYNEQFFGPGTRLTVL.